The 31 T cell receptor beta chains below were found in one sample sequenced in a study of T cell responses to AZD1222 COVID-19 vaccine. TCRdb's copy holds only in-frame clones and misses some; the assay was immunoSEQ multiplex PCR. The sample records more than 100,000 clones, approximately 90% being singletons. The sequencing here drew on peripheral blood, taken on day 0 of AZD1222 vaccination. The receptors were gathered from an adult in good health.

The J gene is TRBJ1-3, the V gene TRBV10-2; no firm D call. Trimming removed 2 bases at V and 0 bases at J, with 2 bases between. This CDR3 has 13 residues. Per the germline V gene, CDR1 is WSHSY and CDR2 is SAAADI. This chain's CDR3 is CASSESSGNTIYF. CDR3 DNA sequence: TGCGCCAGCAGTGAGAGCTCTGGAAACACCATATATTTT.

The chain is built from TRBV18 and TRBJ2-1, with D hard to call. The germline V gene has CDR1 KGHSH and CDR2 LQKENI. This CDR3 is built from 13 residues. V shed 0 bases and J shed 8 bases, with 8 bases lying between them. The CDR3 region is CASSPPRNDEQFF. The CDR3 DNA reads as TGTGCCAGCTCACCACCGCGGAACGATGAGCAGTTCTTC.

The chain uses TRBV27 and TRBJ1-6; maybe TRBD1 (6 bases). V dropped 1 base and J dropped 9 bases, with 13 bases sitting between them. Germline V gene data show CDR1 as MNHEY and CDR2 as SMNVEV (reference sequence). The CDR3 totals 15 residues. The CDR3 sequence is CASSLWTAGGSPLHF. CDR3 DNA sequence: TGTGCCAGCAGTTTATGGACAGCGGGGGGTTCACCCCTCCACTTT.

The CDR3 nucleotides read TGTGCCACCAGGAAACAGGGAGGGAAGTACGAGCAGTACTTC. Amino acids: CATRKQGGKYEQYF. The chain uses TRBV15 and TRBJ2-7; the D gene is possibly TRBD2 (7 bases). The CDR3 runs 14 residues. With 6 bases removed from V and 4 bases from J, the gap between germline ends came to 16 bases. The germline V gene has CDR1 LNHNV and CDR2 YYDKDF (reference sequence).

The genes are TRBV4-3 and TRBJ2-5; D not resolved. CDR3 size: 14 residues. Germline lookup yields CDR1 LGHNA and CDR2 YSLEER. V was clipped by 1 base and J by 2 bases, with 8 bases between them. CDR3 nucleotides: TGCGCCAGCAGCCAAGGCTCCCGACAAGAGACCCAGTACTTC. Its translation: CASSQGSRQETQYF.

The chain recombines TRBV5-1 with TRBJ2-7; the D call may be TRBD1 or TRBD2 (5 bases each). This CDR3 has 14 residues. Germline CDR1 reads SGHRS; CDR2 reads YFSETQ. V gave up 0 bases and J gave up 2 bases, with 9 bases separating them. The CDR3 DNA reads TGCGCCAGCAGCTTGGAGAGGGGAACCTACGAGCAGTACTTC. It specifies CASSLERGTYEQYF.

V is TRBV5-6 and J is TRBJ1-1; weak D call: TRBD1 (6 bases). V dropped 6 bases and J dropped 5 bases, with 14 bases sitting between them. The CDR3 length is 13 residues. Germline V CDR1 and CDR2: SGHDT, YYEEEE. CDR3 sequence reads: CASTGQRSTEAFF. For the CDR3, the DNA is TGTGCCAGCACGGGACAAAGGTCTACTGAAGCTTTCTTT. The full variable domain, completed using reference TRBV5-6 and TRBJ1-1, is DAGVTQSPTHLIKTRGQQVTLRCSPKSGHDTVSWYQQALGQGPQFIFQYYEEEERQRGNFPDRFSGHQFPNYSSELNVNALLLGDSALYLCASTGQRSTEAFFGQGTRLTVV.

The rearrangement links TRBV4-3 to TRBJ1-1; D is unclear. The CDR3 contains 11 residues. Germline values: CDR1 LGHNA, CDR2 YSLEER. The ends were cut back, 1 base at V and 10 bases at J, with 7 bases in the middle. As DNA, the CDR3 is TGCGCCAGCAGCCAAGCCGGGAGAGCTTTCTTT. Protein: CASSQAGRAFF.

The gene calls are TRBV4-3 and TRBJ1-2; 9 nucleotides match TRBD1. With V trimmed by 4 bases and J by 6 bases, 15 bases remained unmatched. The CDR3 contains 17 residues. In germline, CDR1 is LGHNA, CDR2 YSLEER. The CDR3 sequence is CASSPEVGQGTTHGYTF. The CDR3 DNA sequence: TGCGCCAGCAGCCCAGAGGTGGGACAGGGAACAACTCATGGCTACACCTTC.

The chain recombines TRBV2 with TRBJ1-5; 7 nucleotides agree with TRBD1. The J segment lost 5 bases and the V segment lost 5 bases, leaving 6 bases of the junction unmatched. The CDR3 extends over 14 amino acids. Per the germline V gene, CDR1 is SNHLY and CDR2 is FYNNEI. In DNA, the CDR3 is TGTGCCAGCAGTCGGCGACAGGGTTATCAGCCCCAGCATTTT. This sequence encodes CASSRRQGYQPQHF. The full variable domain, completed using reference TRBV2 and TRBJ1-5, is EPEVTQTPSHQVTQMGQEVILRCVPISNHLYFYWYRQILGQKVEFLVSFYNNEISEKSEIFDDQFSVERPDGSNFTLKIRSTKLEDSAMYFCASSRRQGYQPQHFGDGTRLSIL.

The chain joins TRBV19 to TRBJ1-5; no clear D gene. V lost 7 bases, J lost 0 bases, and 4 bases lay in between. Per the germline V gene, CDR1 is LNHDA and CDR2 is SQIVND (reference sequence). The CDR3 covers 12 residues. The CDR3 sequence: CASNLSNQPQHF. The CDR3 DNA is TGTGCCAGTAACCTTAGCAATCAGCCCCAGCATTTT.

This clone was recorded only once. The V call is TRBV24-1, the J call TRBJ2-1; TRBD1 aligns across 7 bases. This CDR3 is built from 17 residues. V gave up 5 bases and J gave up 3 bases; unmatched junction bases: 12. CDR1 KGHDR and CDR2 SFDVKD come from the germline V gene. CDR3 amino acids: CATSGRGYRDSYNEQFF. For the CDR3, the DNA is TGTGCCACCAGTGGTCGTGGGTACAGGGACAGCTACAATGAGCAGTTCTTC.

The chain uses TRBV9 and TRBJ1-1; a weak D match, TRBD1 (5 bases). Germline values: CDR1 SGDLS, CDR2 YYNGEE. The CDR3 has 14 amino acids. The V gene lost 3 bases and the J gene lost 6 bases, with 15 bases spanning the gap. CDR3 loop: CASSAGGGAPEAFF. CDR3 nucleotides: TGTGCCAGCAGCGCCGGGGGAGGGGCTCCTGAAGCTTTCTTT.

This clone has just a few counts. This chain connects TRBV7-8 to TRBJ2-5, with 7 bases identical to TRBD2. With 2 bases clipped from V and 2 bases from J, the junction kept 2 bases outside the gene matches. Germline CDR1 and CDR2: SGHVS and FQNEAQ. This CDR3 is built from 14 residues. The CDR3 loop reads CASSLNGGQETQYF. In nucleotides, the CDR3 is TGTGCCAGCAGCTTAAACGGGGGGCAAGAGACCCAGTACTTC.

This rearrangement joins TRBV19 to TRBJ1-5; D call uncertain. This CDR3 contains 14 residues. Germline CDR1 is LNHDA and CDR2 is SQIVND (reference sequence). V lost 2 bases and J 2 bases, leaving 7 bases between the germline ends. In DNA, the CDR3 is TGTGCCAGTAGTATAATTGTAGGCAATCAGCCCCAGCATTTT. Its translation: CASSIIVGNQPQHF. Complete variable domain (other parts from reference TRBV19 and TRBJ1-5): DGGITQSPKYLFRKEGQNVTLSCEQNLNHDAMYWYRQDPGQGLRLIYYSQIVNDFQKGDIAEGYSVSREKKESFPLTVTSAQKNPTAFYLCASSIIVGNQPQHFGDGTRLSIL.

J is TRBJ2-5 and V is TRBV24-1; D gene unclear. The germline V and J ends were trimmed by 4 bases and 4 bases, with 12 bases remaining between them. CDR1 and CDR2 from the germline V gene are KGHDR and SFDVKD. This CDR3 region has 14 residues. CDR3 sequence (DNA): TGTGCCACCAGTGACGCGGCCGTCGGAGAGACCCAGTACTTC. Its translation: CATSDAAVGETQYF.

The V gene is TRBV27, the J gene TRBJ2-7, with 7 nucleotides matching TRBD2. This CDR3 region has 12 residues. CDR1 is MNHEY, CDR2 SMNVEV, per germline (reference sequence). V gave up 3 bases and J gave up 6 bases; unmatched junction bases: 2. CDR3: CASSFRGGEQYF. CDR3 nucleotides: TGTGCCAGCAGTTTCCGCGGGGGCGAGCAGTACTTC.

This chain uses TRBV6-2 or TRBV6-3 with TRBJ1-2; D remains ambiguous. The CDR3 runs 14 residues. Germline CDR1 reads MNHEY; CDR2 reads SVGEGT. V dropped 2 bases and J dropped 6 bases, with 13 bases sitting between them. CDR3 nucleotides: TGTGCCAGCAGTTACGGTGGAATATCGGATGGCTACACCTTC. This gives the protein CASSYGGISDGYTF.

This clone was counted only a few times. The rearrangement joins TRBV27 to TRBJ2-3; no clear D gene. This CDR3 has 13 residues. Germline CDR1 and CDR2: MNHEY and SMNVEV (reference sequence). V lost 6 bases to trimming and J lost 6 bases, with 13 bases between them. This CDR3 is CASSLSVYDTQYF. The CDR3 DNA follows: TGTGCCAGCAGCCTCAGCGTCTACGATACGCAGTATTTT.

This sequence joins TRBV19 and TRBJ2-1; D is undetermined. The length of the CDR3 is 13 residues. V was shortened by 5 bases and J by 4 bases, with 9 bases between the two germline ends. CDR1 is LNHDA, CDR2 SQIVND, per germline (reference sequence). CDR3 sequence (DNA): TGTGCCAGTAGTGTCGGCTCGTACAATGAGCAGTTCTTC. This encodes CASSVGSYNEQFF.

The DNA of the CDR3 is TGTGCCAGCAGTGACGGCCCAAGTGAGCAGTTCTTC. Encoded protein: CASSDGPSEQFF. The rearrangement joins TRBV6-4 to TRBJ2-1; no clear D gene. The length of the CDR3 is 12 residues. Trimming shortened V by 2 bases and J by 9 bases, and 8 bases separated the two germline ends. Germline loops: CDR1 MRHNA, CDR2 SNTAGT.

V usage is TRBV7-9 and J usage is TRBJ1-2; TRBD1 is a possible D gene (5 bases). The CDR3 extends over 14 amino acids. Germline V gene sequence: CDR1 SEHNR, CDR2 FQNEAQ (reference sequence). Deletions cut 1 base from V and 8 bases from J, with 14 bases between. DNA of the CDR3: TGTGCCAGCAGCTTAGTAGGGACGCCGCGCGGCTACACCTTC. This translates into CASSLVGTPRGYTF.

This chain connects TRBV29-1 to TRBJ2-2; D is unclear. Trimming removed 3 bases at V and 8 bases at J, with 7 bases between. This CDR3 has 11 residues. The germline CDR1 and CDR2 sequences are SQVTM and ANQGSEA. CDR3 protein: CSVDLTGELFF. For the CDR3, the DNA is TGCAGCGTTGACCTAACAGGGGAGCTGTTTTTT.

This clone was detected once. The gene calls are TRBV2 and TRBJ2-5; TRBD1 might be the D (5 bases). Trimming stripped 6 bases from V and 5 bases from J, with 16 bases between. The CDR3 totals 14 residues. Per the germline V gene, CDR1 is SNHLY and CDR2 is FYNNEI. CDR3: CASRQGDSIETQYF. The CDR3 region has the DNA TGTGCCAGCAGACAAGGAGACAGTATTGAGACCCAGTACTTC.

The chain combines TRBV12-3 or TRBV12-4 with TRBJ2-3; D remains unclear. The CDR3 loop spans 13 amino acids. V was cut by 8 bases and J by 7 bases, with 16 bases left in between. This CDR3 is CASARYGPNTQYF. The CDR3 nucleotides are TGTGCCAGCGCCAGGTATGGACCGAATACGCAGTATTTT.

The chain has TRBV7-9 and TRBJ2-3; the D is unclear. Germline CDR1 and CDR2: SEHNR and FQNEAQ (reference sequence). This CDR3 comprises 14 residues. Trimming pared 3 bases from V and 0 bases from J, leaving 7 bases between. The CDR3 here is CASSFTISTDTQYF. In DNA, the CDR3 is TGTGCCAGCAGCTTCACAATTAGCACAGATACGCAGTATTTT.

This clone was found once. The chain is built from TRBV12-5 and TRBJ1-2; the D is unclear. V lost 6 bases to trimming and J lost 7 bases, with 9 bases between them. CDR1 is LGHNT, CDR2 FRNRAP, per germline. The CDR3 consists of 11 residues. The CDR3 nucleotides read TGTGCTAGTGGGGCCAAAGGTGGCTACACCTTC. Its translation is CASGAKGGYTF. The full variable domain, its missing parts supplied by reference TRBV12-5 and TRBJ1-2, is DARVTQTPRHKVTEMGQEVTMRCQPILGHNTVFWYRQTMMQGLELLAYFRNRAPLDDSGMPKDRFSAEMPDATLATLKIQPSEPRDSAVYFCASGAKGGYTFGSGTRLTVV.

The CDR3 nucleotides are TGTGCCTGGAGGGATATGAACAGATTGGAGACTGAAGCTTTCTTT. It specifies CAWRDMNRLETEAFF. The chain recombines TRBV30 with TRBJ1-1, with D hard to call. This CDR3 is 15 amino acids long. With 3 bases removed from V and 5 bases from J, the gap between germline ends came to 19 bases. Germline CDR1 and CDR2: GTSNPN and SVGIG (reference sequence).

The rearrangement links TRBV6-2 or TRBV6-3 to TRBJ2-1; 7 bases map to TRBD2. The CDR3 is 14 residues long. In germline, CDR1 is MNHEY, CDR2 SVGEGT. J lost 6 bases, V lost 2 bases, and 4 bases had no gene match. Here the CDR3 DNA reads TGTGCCAGCAGTTACGCGGGAGTGGGCAATGAGCAGTTCTTC. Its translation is CASSYAGVGNEQFF.

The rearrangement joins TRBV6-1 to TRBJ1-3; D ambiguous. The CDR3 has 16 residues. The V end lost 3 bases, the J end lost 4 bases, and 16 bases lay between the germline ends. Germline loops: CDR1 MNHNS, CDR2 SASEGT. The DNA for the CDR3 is TGTGCCAGCAGTGACCCCCCCGTGACCTCCGGAAACACCATATATTTT. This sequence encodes CASSDPPVTSGNTIYF.

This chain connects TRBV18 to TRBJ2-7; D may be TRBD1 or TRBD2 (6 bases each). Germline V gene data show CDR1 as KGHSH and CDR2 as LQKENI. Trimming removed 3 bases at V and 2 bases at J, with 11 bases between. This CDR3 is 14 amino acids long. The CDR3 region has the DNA TGTGCCAGCTCACCGGGGGGCTCGACCTACGAGCAGTACTTC. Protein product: CASSPGGSTYEQYF.